The present entry profiles one TCR beta chain with its context. As yet, its antigen is unknown. This sample is part of a study of T cells in Graves' hyperthyroidism and ophthalmopathy. Study-level results: Most clonotypes expanded in thyroid above 0.001 were likewise present in blood.

Researchers took RNA transcripts and amplified the TCR beta CDR3 regions from them. HTBI primers were employed in a first-round RT-PCR of the TCR CDR3. From the multiplex PCR reads, TCRdb called clonotypes with MiXCR, one entry per CDR3 protein. The sample includes approximately 870,000 distinct CDR3 sequences, around 39% of them seen just once. Germline trimming cut 0 bases from V and 4 bases from J; bases unmatched to any gene: 14. The CDR3 runs 19 residues. In germline, CDR1 is ENHRY, CDR2 SYGVKD. The V call is TRBV10-3, the J call TRBJ1-5, with 8 bases fitting TRBD1. This receptor was obtained from a man younger than 35 with Graves' hyperthyroidism. The sequencing sample was made of blood. The CDR3 is CAISESKGRGQGVNQPQHF. The CDR3 coding sequence is TGTGCCATCAGTGAGTCGAAAGGCAGGGGGCAGGGGGTTAATCAGCCCCAGCATTTT.